This TCR beta chain was recorded in a study of control samples from healthy donors and cancer patients. Using immunoSEQ multiplex PCR, the repertoire was profiled, and TCRdb retains in-frame clones only, with some absent. The sample lists over 200,000 clones, about four fifths occurring once. With 4 bases clipped from V and 5 bases from J, the junction kept 10 bases outside the gene matches. Germline loops: CDR1 MNHEY, CDR2 SVGAGI. This CDR3 region has 15 residues. Sequences were obtained from PBMCs. V is TRBV6-5 and J is TRBJ1-1, with 7 bases that match TRBD1. This clonotype originated in a woman aged 55-70 years with lung cancer. This chain's CDR3 is CASSSQPQGGTEAFF. Here the CDR3 DNA reads TGTGCCAGCAGTTCGCAACCTCAGGGGGGGACTGAAGCTTTCTTT.